This TCR beta chain was sequenced during a study of T-cell memory formation after mild COVID-19. Study details: TCR clusters largely stayed donor specific.

TCRdb used MiXCR to reprocess the 5' RACE reads, holding one entry per CDR3 protein. The profile shows around 200,000 distinct CDR3 sequences, under 30% of them singletons. Sequenced input: PBMCs or a T cell subset sorted from them (not recorded which). The clonotype originates from an adult woman who had mild COVID-19 (a few samples of this study predate the infection). Cell type and time point are not known.

The CDR3 loop is CASSLAVGLGTDTQYF. Here the CDR3 DNA reads TGTGCCAGCAGTTTAGCAGTTGGGTTGGGAACAGATACGCAGTATTTT. This chain joins TRBV12-3 or TRBV12-4 and TRBJ2-3, with unresolved D. This CDR3 region has 16 residues. Trimming left V 0 bases short and J 3 bases short, with 13 bases between.